The sequence of this T cell receptor beta chain was determined in a study of cytomegalovirus exposure and HLA in healthy donors. PCR involved 60 Vbeta and 13 Jbeta primers. The table came from immunoSEQ multiplex PCR; TCRdb's copy has only in-frame clones and leaves some out. The top ten hold 2% to 2.5% of the sample, which has over 95,000 clones, about 79% seen once. CDR3 size: 13 residues. With 1 base removed from V and 14 bases from J, the gap between germline ends came to 15 bases. Germline V gene lookup returns CDR1 MGHRA and CDR2 YSYEKL. Specimen: PBMCs. The sequence was collected from a human donor in good health. V gene TRBV4-1 combines with J gene TRBJ2-1; D remains ambiguous. The CDR3 DNA reads as TGCGCCAGCAGCCAAGTGAGTGAGACACCAAAGTTCTTC. Protein product: CASSQVSETPKFF.